The 25 T cell receptor beta chains presented below share a single source sample, sequenced in a study of blood T cells in healthy people across ages. Together with a sample-barcoded 5' primer, a J-beta primer mix was included in a second PCR lasting about 6 to 11 cycles. TCRdb analysed the 5' RACE reads with MiXCR anew, one entry per CDR3 protein. Seen here are about 680,000 distinct CDR3 sequences, about 52% observed once, and the top ten hold about a third. The sequenced sample consisted of blood. The receptors were sampled from a woman aged 60-75 years in good health.

This clonotype was detected a few times. The rearrangement joins TRBV29-1 to TRBJ1-1; D is unresolved. This CDR3 region has 13 residues. Germline V gene sequence: CDR1 SQVTM, CDR2 ANQGSEA. The V end lost 2 bases, the J end lost 6 bases, and 13 bases lay between the germline ends. The CDR3 bases are TGCAGCGTTGAAAGGACGGCTCGACCTGAAGCTTTCTTT. This gives the protein CSVERTARPEAFF.

Only a few counts were recorded for this clonotype. This sequence joins TRBV10-3 and TRBJ1-2; a possible D gene is TRBD1 (5 bases). V was pared by 3 bases and J by 3 bases, with 14 bases between. In germline, CDR1 is ENHRY, CDR2 SYGVKD. CDR3 length: 15 residues. The CDR3 DNA reads TGTGCCATCAGTGAATTAGGGGCGGGGGACTATGGCTACACCTTC. Its translation: CAISELGAGDYGYTF.

The J gene is TRBJ1-2, the V gene TRBV24-1, with D uncertain. The CDR3 runs to 12 residues. CDR1 is KGHDR, CDR2 SFDVKD, per germline. Trimming removed 3 bases from V and 4 bases from J, with 5 bases in between. The CDR3 is CATSDGVYGYTF. The CDR3 DNA sequence: TGTGCCACCAGTGATGGGGTCTATGGCTACACCTTC.

The J gene is TRBJ2-7, the V gene TRBV11-2; TRBD1 aligns across 9 bases. Germline V gene data show CDR1 as SGHAT and CDR2 as FQNNGV. Germline trimming cut 5 bases from V and 2 bases from J; bases unmatched to any gene: 7. The CDR3 runs 15 residues. This chain's CDR3 is CASSEQGARPYEQYF. CDR3 nucleotides: TGTGCCAGCAGCGAACAGGGGGCTCGACCCTACGAGCAGTACTTC.

The rearrangement uses TRBV24-1 and TRBJ2-4; 8 bases are shared with TRBD2. The J call may be faulty, since TRBJ2-5 better matches the DNA end. The CDR3 has 15 amino acids. Germline V CDR1 and CDR2: KGHDR, SFDVKD. CDR3 DNA sequence: TGTGCCACCAGTGATTTCTCCGGGACTAGGGAGACCCAGTACTTC. It is translated as CATSDFSGTRETQYF.

In its sample, this clonotype was seen many times. This rearrangement joins TRBV4-3 to TRBJ2-7; TRBD1 agrees at 9 bases. There are 15 residues in the CDR3. V trimming: 0 bases; J trimming: 4 bases; junction bases outside the gene matches: 4. CDR1 is LGHNA, CDR2 YSLEER, per germline. CDR3 nucleotides: TGCGCCAGCAGCCAAGAGAACAGGGGGCCGTACGAGCAGTACTTC. Translating gives CASSQENRGPYEQYF.

The genes are TRBV7-9 and TRBJ2-3; tentatively, D is TRBD1 or TRBD2 (5 bases each). CDR1 and CDR2 from the germline V gene are SEHNR and FQNEAQ (reference sequence). V shed 10 bases and J shed 0 bases, with 14 bases lying between them. This CDR3 comprises 14 residues. The CDR3 DNA sequence: TGTGCCAACGGGACCGCCGGGAGCACAGATACGCAGTATTTT. It codes for CANGTAGSTDTQYF.

This clonotype was counted a few times. This chain connects TRBV5-1 to TRBJ2-7; D ambiguous. Trimming pared 4 bases from V and 2 bases from J, leaving 10 bases between. The CDR3 contains 13 residues. From germline, CDR1 is SGHRS and CDR2 YFSETQ. As DNA, the CDR3 is TGCGCCAGCAGCGGATTCCCTACCTACGAGCAGTACTTC. Protein product: CASSGFPTYEQYF.

The genes are TRBV9 and TRBJ2-5; D call uncertain. Germline V gene lookup returns CDR1 SGDLS and CDR2 YYNGEE. The length of the CDR3 is 13 residues. V was clipped by 6 bases and J by 11 bases, with 20 bases between them. The CDR3 protein is CASNTDQYNEQYF. The CDR3 coding sequence is TGTGCCAGCAACACGGATCAATACAATGAGCAGTACTTC.

The chain is built from TRBV29-1 and TRBJ1-5; TRBD1 matches at 10 bases. The V gene end was trimmed by 6 bases and the J gene end by 6 bases; junction bases not matched to a gene: 5. The CDR3 contains 13 residues. Per the germline V gene, CDR1 is SQVTM and CDR2 is ANQGSEA. The DNA of the CDR3 is TGCAGCGTGGGACAGGGGCCGACTCAGCCCCAGCATTTT. It yields the protein CSVGQGPTQPQHF.

The V and J genes are TRBV28 and TRBJ2-3; D call uncertain. Trimming took 7 bases from V and 5 from J, leaving 7 bases between them. Germline loops: CDR1 MDHEN, CDR2 SYDVKM. CDR3 length: 11 amino acids. CDR3 protein: CASNARDTQYF. In DNA, the CDR3 is TGTGCCAGCAATGCCCGAGATACGCAGTATTTT.

V gene TRBV7-2 combines with J gene TRBJ2-7, with TRBD2 identical over 7 bases. V gave up 1 base and J gave up 5 bases; unmatched junction bases: 8. The CDR3 is 15 amino acids. Germline lookup yields CDR1 SGHTA and CDR2 FQGNSA. This chain's CDR3 is CASSLESGMFDEQYF. CDR3 bases: TGTGCCAGCAGCTTAGAAAGCGGGATGTTCGACGAGCAGTACTTC.

This clonotype was seen a handful of times. This chain links TRBV2 with TRBJ2-7; 9 bases are a match to TRBD2. Germline V gene data show CDR1 as SNHLY and CDR2 as FYNNEI. The CDR3 is 13 amino acids. V gave up 9 bases and J gave up 3 bases; unmatched junction bases: 6. Written as DNA, the CDR3 is TGTGCCAGAAATAGCGGGAGAATCTACGAGCAGTACTTC. This codes for CARNSGRIYEQYF.

The chain links TRBV10-3 to TRBJ1-1; D not certain. Trimming cost V 6 bases and J 10 bases, with 18 bases left between them. The CDR3 length is 13 residues. Germline V CDR1 and CDR2: ENHRY, SYGVKD. The CDR3 reads CAISQTELRGAFF. CDR3 coding DNA: TGTGCCATCAGCCAGACCGAACTTCGGGGAGCTTTCTTT.

To note about this clonotype: This may arise from a read error, as a much more abundant clone is one base away. The J gene is TRBJ2-7, the V gene TRBV5-1; 7 bases match TRBD1. The CDR3 is 15 amino acids. From germline, CDR1 is SGHRS and CDR2 YFSETQ. CDR3 nucleotides: TGCGCCGGCAGCTCCTACCGGACAGGAGCCTACGAGCAGTACTTC. Residues: CAGSSYRTGAYEQYF.

This clonotype appeared a single time. The chain recombines TRBV5-1 with TRBJ2-5; TRBD2 agrees at 10 bases. Germline loops: CDR1 SGHRS, CDR2 YFSETQ. There are 16 residues in the CDR3. The V and J ends lost 4 bases and 9 bases, in that order; junction bases with no gene match: 15. The CDR3 here is CASSPGTSASVEAQYF. The CDR3 region has the DNA TGCGCCAGCAGCCCAGGGACTAGCGCTTCGGTAGAAGCCCAGTACTTC.

The chain recombines TRBV5-1 with TRBJ2-2; TRBD1 matches 7 bases. The CDR3 is 13 residues long. V lost 4 bases to trimming and J lost 6 bases; unmatched junction nucleotides: 3. Germline-derived CDR1 and CDR2 are SGHRS and YFSETQ. The CDR3 sequence is CASSQTGSGELFF. Written as DNA, the CDR3 is TGCGCCAGCAGCCAGACAGGGTCCGGGGAGCTGTTTTTT.

The sample holds a few counts of this clonotype. The genes are TRBV25-1 and TRBJ2-3; 7 nucleotides line up with TRBD2. The CDR3 is 17 amino acids. With V trimmed by 4 bases and J by 5 bases, 15 bases remained unmatched. Germline CDR1 reads MGHDK; CDR2 reads SYGVNS. The CDR3 DNA sequence: TGTGCCAGCAGTGGCCTAGGGACTACGTACGCGATAGATACGCAGTATTTT. Protein sequence: CASSGLGTTYAIDTQYF.

This clonotype was seen only a few times. The chain's CDR3 is CASSYSSVVWYF. CDR3 coding DNA: TGTGCCAGCAGTTACTCGAGCGTGGTGTGGTACTTC. This chain uses TRBV6-2 or TRBV6-3 with TRBJ2-5; D unresolved. The CDR3 sequence is 12 residues long. V lost 0 bases and J lost 13, with 12 bases in between. Germline values: CDR1 MNHEY, CDR2 SVGEGT.

J is TRBJ2-3 and V is TRBV20-1, with D perhaps matching TRBD1 (5 bases). The CDR3 spans 14 residues. Trimming left V 2 bases short and J 5 bases short, with 14 bases between. Germline CDR1 is DFQATT and CDR2 is SNEGSKA (reference sequence). CDR3: CSARRQSAIDTQYF. The CDR3 DNA reads as TGCAGTGCTAGAAGACAGAGCGCCATAGATACGCAGTATTTT.

V usage is TRBV28 and J usage is TRBJ2-1; D remains ambiguous. Germline CDR1 reads MDHEN; CDR2 reads SYDVKM. The V and J ends lost 7 bases and 4 bases respectively, with 17 bases between them. The CDR3 is 15 amino acids. CDR3 coding DNA: TGTGCCAGCACCCGCTCCCAACTTCTTTACAATGAGCAGTTCTTC. It specifies CASTRSQLLYNEQFF.

Only a few counts were recorded for this clonotype. The chain uses TRBV3-1 and TRBJ2-5; the D gene is possibly TRBD2 (6 bases). Judging by the DNA end, TRBJ2-7 fits better; the J call may be wrong. The germline gives CDR1 LGHDT, CDR2 YNNKEL (reference sequence). This CDR3 is built from 14 residues. CDR3 sequence: CASSQPGAGGEQYF. The CDR3 DNA sequence: TGTGCCAGCAGCCAACCGGGAGCCGGTGGCGAGCAGTACTTC.

The chain has TRBV18 and TRBJ2-7; either TRBD1 or TRBD2 may supply D (5 bases each). The V gene lost 0 bases and the J gene lost 6 bases, with 9 bases spanning the gap. This CDR3 region has 13 residues. CDR1 and CDR2 from the germline V gene are KGHSH and LQKENI. The CDR3 nucleotides read TGTGCCAGCTCACCACCGAACGGGGCCGAGCAGTACTTC. This sequence encodes CASSPPNGAEQYF.

This chain uses TRBV20-1 with TRBJ2-5; D might be TRBD1 (6 bases). V shed 5 bases and J shed 6 bases, with 19 bases lying between them. In germline, CDR1 is DFQATT, CDR2 SNEGSKA (reference sequence). This CDR3 contains 14 residues. CDR3 in amino acids: CSAPDTGLGKTQYF. The CDR3 nucleotides are TGCAGTGCTCCCGATACAGGGTTGGGAAAGACCCAGTACTTC.

The J gene is TRBJ2-3, the V gene TRBV9; weak D call: TRBD2 (6 bases). Germline V gene lookup returns CDR1 SGDLS and CDR2 YYNGEE. The CDR3 length is 16 residues. V was trimmed by 4 bases and J by 1 base, leaving 16 bases between them. The CDR3 reads CASSPRWASGTDTQYF. CDR3 DNA: TGTGCCAGCAGCCCCAGGTGGGCTAGCGGCACAGATACGCAGTATTTT.